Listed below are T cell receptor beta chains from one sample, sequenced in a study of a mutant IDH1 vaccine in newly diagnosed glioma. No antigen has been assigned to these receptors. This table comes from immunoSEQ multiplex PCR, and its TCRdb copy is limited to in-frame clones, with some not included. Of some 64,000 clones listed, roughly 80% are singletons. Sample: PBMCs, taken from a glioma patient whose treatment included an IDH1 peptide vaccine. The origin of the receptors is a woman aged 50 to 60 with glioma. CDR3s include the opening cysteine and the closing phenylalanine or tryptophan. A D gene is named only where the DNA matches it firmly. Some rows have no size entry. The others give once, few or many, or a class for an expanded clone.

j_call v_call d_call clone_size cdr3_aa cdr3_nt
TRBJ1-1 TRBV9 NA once CASSTRVGEAFF TGTGCCAGCAGCACGAGGGTCGGCGAAGCTTTCTTT
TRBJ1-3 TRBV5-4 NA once CASGAPGAYGNTIYF TGTGCCAGCGGGGCCCCCGGGGCTTACGGAAACACCATATATTTT
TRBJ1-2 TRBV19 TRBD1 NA CASSPSTGVDYGYTF TGTGCCAGTAGTCCCTCGACAGGGGTCGACTATGGCTACACCTTC
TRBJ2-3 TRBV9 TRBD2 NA CASSVRAGVATDTQYF TGTGCCAGCAGCGTGCGGGCGGGGGTAGCCACAGATACGCAGTATTTT
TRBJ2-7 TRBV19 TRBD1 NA CASRTDRGIYEQYF TGTGCCAGTAGAACGGACAGGGGGATATACGAGCAGTACTTC
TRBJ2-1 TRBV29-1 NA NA CSVVTNYNEQFF TGCAGCGTTGTGACTAATTACAATGAGCAGTTCTTC
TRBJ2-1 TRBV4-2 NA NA CASSQDAGISYNEQFF TGTGCCAGCAGCCAAGACGCGGGGATCTCCTACAATGAGCAGTTCTTC
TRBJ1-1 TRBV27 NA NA CASRTWGDEAFF TGTGCCAGCAGGACCTGGGGGGATGAAGCTTTCTTT
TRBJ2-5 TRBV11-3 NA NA CASSLGTSEETQYF TGTGCCAGCAGCTTAGGGACGAGTGAAGAGACCCAGTACTTC
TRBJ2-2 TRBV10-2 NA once CASRRDRSGELFF TGCGCCAGCAGACGGGACCGGTCCGGGGAGCTGTTTTTT
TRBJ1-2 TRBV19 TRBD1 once CASSNGDRANYGYTF TGTGCCAGTAGTAACGGGGACAGGGCTAACTATGGCTACACCTTC
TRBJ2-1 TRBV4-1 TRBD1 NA CASSQAVPGTGLDEQFF TGCGCCAGCAGCCAAGCCGTGCCGGGGACAGGGCTCGATGAGCAGTTCTTC
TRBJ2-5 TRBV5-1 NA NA CASSLVAGAEETQYF TGCGCCAGCAGCTTGGTGGCCGGGGCCGAAGAGACCCAGTACTTC
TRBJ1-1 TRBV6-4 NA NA CASTRGPEGGEAFF TGTGCCAGCACGCGGGGTCCCGAGGGCGGTGAAGCTTTCTTT
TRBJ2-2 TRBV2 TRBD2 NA CASKFSGEKGGELFF TGTGCCAGCAAATTTAGCGGGGAAAAGGGCGGGGAGCTGTTTTTT
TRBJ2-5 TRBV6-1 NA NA CASTESASAETQYF TGTGCCAGCACCGAATCGGCCTCCGCAGAGACCCAGTACTTC
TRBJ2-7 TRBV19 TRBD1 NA CASSIGGQGGYEQYF TGTGCCAGTAGTATAGGGGGACAGGGAGGCTACGAGCAGTACTTC
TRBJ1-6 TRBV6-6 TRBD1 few CASSPRAGGINSPLHF TGTGCCAGCAGTCCTCGAGCAGGGGGGATAAATTCACCCCTCCACTTT
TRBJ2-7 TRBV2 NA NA CAWGGTGAYEQYF TGTGCCTGGGGGGGGACAGGAGCCTACGAGCAGTACTTC
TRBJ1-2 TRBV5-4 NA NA CASSSGWDNLQVDF TGTGCCAGCAGTTCCGGGTGGGACAACCTCCAGGTCGACTTC
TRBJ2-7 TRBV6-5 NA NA CASSRKAGYEQYF TGTGCCAGCAGCCGAAAGGCGGGCTACGAGCAGTACTTC
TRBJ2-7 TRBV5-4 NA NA CASSLGQSYEQYF TGTGCCAGCAGCTTGGGACAGTCCTACGAGCAGTACTTC
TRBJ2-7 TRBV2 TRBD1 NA CASSDWDSVYEQYF TGTGCCAGCAGTGACTGGGACAGTGTCTACGAGCAGTACTTC
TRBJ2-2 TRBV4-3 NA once CASSQERQNTGELFF TGCGCCAGCAGCCAAGAGCGGCAGAACACCGGGGAGCTGTTTTTT
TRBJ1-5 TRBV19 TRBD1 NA CASSGQDAYQPQHF TGTGCCAGTAGTGGACAGGATGCGTATCAGCCCCAGCATTTT
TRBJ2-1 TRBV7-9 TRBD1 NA CASSLKGQGTEQFF TGTGCCAGCAGCTTAAAAGGACAGGGTACTGAGCAGTTCTTC
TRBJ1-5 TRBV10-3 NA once CAISDTESSNQPQHF TGTGCCATCAGTGACACAGAAAGTAGCAATCAGCCCCAGCATTTT
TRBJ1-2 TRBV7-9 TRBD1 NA CASSLMTGNGYTF TGTGCCAGCAGCCTTATGACAGGGAATGGCTACACCTTC
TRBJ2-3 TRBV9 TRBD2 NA CASSVLPGGRSGTDTQYF TGTGCCAGCAGCGTACTCCCGGGGGGGAGATCCGGTACAGATACGCAGTATTTT
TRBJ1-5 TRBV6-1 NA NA CASSEAFGGPSNQPQHF TGTGCCAGCAGTGAAGCGTTCGGGGGCCCCAGCAATCAGCCCCAGCATTTT
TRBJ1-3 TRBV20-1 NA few CSASGNTIYF TGCAGTGCTAGTGGAAACACCATATATTTT
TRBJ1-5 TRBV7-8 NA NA CASSLGGLGQPQHF TGTGCCAGCAGCTTAGGAGGGTTAGGACAGCCCCAGCATTTT
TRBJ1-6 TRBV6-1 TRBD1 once CASSEGQQDSPLHF TGTGCCAGCAGTGAGGGACAGCAGGATTCACCCCTCCACTTT
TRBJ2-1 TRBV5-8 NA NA CASSRGWEQFF TGTGCCAGCAGCAGGGGGTGGGAGCAGTTCTTC
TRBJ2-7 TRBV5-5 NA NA CASSSARNERSYEQYF TGTGCCAGCAGCTCGGCCCGGAACGAACGGTCCTACGAGCAGTACTTC
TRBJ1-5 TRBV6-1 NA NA CASSENRRELGQPQHF TGTGCCAGCAGTGAAAATCGGAGGGAACTCGGACAGCCCCAGCATTTT
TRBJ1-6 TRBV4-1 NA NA CASSQEAQNSPLHF TGCGCCAGCAGCCAAGAGGCGCAAAATTCACCCCTCCACTTT
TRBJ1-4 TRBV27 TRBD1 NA CASSPRTGAYEKLFF TGTGCCAGCAGTCCACGGACAGGGGCTTATGAAAAACTGTTTTTT
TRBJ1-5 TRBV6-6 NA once CASSYADQPQHF TGTGCCAGCAGTTACGCGGATCAGCCCCAGCATTTT
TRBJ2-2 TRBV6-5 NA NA CASSYGRANGELFF TGTGCCAGCAGTTACGGCAGGGCTAACGGGGAGCTGTTTTTT
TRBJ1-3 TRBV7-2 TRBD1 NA CASSFSTGVDTIYF TGTGCCAGCAGCTTCTCGACAGGGGTGGACACCATATATTTT
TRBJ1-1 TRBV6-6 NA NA CASRDGGVEAFF TGTGCCAGCAGGGACGGGGGCGTGGAAGCTTTCTTT
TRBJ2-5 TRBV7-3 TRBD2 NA CASRVTSGGQETQYF TGTGCCAGCAGGGTGACTAGCGGGGGGCAAGAGACCCAGTACTTC
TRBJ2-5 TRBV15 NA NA CATSRDLAAQETQYF TGTGCCACCAGCAGAGATCTGGCAGCTCAAGAGACCCAGTACTTC
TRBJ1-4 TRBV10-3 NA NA CAISAGDTTNEKLFF TGTGCCATCAGTGCGGGGGATACAACTAATGAAAAACTGTTTTTT
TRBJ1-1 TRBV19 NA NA CASSIGGPNTEAFF TGTGCCAGTAGTATTGGGGGGCCGAACACTGAAGCTTTCTTT